This TCR beta chain was found in a study of OX40 agonist ivuxolimab in advanced cancers. Looking at the study overall: Every 2 weeks, ivuxolimab was infused into the patients intravenously at between 0.01 and 10 mg/kg.

The V gene lost 0 bases and the J gene lost 7 bases, with 13 bases spanning the gap. The CDR3 has 15 residues. Germline assignment: CDR1 SGDLS and CDR2 YYNGEE. The data were produced by immunoSEQ multiplex PCR, yet TCRdb's version contains in-frame clones alone and is incomplete. Among some 100,000 clones listed, around 85% were seen once. The genes are TRBV9 and TRBJ2-2, with D possibly TRBD2 on 5 matching bases. The receptor comes from an adult with an advanced solid tumor such as melanoma, head and neck, liver or kidney cancer. Here the sequenced sample was CD4+ or CD8+ T cells sorted from blood, taken in a trial of the OX40 agonist ivuxolimab. The CDR3 nucleotides are TGTGCCAGCAGCGTAGGCCCCTCCGAGGGCGGGGAGCTGTTTTTT. Its translation is CASSVGPSEGGELFF.